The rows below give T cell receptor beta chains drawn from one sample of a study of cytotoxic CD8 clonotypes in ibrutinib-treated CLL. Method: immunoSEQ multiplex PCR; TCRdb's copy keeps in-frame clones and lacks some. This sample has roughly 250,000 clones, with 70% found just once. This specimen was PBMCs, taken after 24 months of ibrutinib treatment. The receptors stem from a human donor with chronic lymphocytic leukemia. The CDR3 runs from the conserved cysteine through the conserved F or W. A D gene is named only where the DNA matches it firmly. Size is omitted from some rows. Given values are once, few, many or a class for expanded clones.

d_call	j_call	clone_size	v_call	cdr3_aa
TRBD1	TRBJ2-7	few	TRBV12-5	CASGLASPGTVGEPYEQYF
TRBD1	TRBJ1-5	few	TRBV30	CAWSVGQDNQPQHF
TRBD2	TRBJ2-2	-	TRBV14	CASSQGAREDTGELFF
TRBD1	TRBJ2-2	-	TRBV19	CASSPGQITGELFF
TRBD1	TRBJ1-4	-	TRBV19	CASSILTGTNEKLFF
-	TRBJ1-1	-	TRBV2	CASRWTVNTEAFF
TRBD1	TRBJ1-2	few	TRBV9	CASSPGTGVYGYTF
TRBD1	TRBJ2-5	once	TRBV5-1	CASSLAPGGETQYF
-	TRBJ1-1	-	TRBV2	CASSVDRGTEAFF
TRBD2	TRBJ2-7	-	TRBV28	CASSSTGGLQYF
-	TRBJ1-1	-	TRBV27	CASSFSRALGGTEAFF
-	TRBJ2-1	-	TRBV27	CASSWISSYNEQFF
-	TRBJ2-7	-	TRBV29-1	CSVEAVGADEQYF
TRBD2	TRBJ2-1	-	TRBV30	CALSLAGVYEQFF
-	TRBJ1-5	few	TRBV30	CAWSNKGLPQHF
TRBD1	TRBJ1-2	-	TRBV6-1	CASRGSDRIYGYTF
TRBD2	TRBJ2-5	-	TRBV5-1	CASTPLAGAGETQYF
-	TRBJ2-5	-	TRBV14	CASSARETQYF
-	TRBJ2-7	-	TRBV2	CASKFTGSSYEQYF
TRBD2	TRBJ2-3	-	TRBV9	CASSASGSTDTQYF
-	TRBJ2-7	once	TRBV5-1	CASSLEGMSSSYEQYF
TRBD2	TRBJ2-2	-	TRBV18	CASSPSGLAGEGSTGELFF
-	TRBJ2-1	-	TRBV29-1	CSVEGLKRGSNEQFF
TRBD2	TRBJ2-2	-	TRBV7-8	CASSFISGRFVTGELFF
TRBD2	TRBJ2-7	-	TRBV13	CASSLRRRGAYEQYF
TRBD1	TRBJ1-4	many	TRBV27	CASSKTGGVGEKLFF
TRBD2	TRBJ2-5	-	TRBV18	CASSPPAMTSAPETQYF
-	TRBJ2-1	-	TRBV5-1	CASGDPPPYNEQFF
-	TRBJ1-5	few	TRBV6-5	CASSYGGGVNQPQHF
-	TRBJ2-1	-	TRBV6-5	CASRTYDVNEQFF
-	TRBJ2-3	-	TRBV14	CASSEVRGATDTQYF
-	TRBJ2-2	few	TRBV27	CASSFGVADTGELFF
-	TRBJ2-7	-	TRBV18	CASSPLKGGSVGQYF
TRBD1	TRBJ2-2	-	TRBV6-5	CASSYWDRGGTGELFF
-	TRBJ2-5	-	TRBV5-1	CASSLAGARGETQYF
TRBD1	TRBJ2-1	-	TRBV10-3	CAIRGQGINEQFF